This T cell receptor beta chain originates from a study of blood T cell repertoires in COVID-19. Original handling: Reference gene primers were amplified, and this amplification served to estimate nucleated cell counts. This table comes from immunoSEQ multiplex PCR, and its TCRdb copy is limited to in-frame clones, with some not included. D and trimming were read from the DNA, whereas the V and J calls and clone size are those reported in that table. Of 30,000 to 40,000 clones in the sample, over 70% were seen once. Trimming pared 4 bases from V and 0 bases from J, leaving 10 bases between. The CDR3 is 15 amino acids. CDR1 is SGHTA and CDR2 is FQGNSA in the germline V gene.

This TCR derives from a human donor in a cohort sampled during active COVID-19. V is TRBV7-2 and J is TRBJ2-1, with TRBD1 as a possible D gene (5 bases). Sample: peripheral blood. The CDR3 reads CASSSNTGSYNEQFF. The DNA for the CDR3 is TGTGCCAGCAGCTCTAATACAGGCTCCTACAATGAGCAGTTCTTC. Complete variable domain (other parts from reference TRBV7-2 and TRBJ2-1): GAGVSQSPSNKVTEKGKDVELRCDPISGHTALYWYRQSLGQGLEFLIYFQGNSAPDKSGLPSDRFSAERTGGSVSTLTIQRTQQEDSAVYLCASSSNTGSYNEQFFGPGTRLTVL.